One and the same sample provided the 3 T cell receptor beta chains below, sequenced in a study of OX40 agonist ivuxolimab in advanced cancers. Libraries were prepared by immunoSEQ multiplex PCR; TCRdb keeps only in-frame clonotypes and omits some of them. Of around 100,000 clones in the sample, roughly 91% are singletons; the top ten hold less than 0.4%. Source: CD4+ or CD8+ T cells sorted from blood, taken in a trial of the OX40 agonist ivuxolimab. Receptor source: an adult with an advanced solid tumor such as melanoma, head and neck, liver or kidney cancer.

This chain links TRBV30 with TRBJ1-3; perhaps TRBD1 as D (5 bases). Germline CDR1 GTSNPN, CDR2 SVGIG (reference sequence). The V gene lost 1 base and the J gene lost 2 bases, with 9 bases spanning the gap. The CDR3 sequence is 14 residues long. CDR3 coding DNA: TGTGCCTGGAGTGAGGGGTCGGCTGGAAACACCATATATTTT. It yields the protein CAWSEGSAGNTIYF.

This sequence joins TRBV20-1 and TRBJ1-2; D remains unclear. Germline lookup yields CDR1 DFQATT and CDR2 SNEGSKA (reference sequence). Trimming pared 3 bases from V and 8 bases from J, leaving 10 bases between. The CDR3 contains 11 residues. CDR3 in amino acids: CSARVDWGYTF. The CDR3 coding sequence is TGCAGTGCTAGGGTAGATTGGGGCTACACCTTC.

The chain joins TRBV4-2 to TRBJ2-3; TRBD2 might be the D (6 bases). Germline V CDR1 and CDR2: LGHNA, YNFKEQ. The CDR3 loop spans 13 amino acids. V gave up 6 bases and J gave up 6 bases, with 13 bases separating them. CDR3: CASSAGRRDTQYF. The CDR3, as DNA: TGTGCCAGCAGTGCGGGGAGGCGGGATACGCAGTATTTT.